One and the same sample provided the 27 T cell receptor beta chains below, sequenced in a study of vaccination effects on CD4 cells after COVID-19. Which antigens these TCRs recognize remains unknown. Antigen-specific CD4+ T cells were first expanded with viral peptide pools by the ViraFEST assay and only then sequenced. Isolating CD4+ T cells followed 9 to 11 days of culture. Vaccine recipients had no previous SARS-CoV-2 infection; their nucleocapsid antibodies were negative. The table came from immunoSEQ multiplex PCR; TCRdb's copy has only in-frame clones and leaves some out. The data show about 73,000 clones, under 85% seen once. The sample was CD4+ T cells from PBMCs cultured with HCoV-NL63 spike peptides, taken before COVID-19 vaccination. These receptors all come from a human donor who received a COVID-19 vaccine.

For the CDR3, the DNA is TGTGCCAGCAGTTCGGACAGAGAAGAGACCCAGTACTTC. It is translated as CASSSDREETQYF. The chain employs TRBV28 and TRBJ2-5, with D perhaps matching TRBD1 (6 bases). Germline V CDR1 and CDR2: MDHEN, SYDVKM. This CDR3 is 13 amino acids long. V gave up 4 bases and J gave up 3 bases, with 9 bases separating them.

The chain combines TRBV5-1 with TRBJ1-1, with a possible D match to TRBD1 (5 bases). Germline V gene lookup returns CDR1 SGHRS and CDR2 YFSETQ. V lost 4 bases, J lost 2 bases, and 12 bases lay in between. There are 14 residues in the CDR3. For the CDR3, the DNA is TGCGCCAGCAGCATAACGGACATCAACACTGAAGCTTTCTTT. This encodes CASSITDINTEAFF.

The chain joins TRBV7-3 to TRBJ2-3; D is ambiguous. The CDR3 spans 14 residues. The germline V and J ends were trimmed by 1 base and 2 bases, with 7 bases remaining between them. Germline CDR1 and CDR2: SGHTA and FQGTGA. Here the CDR3 reads CASSLRPITDTQYF. In nucleotides, the CDR3 is TGTGCCAGCAGCTTAAGACCAATCACAGATACGCAGTATTTT.

This chain links TRBV10-3 with TRBJ2-7; D assignment may be TRBD1 or TRBD2 (5 bases each). In germline, CDR1 is ENHRY, CDR2 SYGVKD. V was shortened by 10 bases and J by 4 bases, with 17 bases between the two germline ends. The CDR3 has 13 amino acids. CDR3 in amino acids: CATKGRDAYEQYV. CDR3 sequence (DNA): TGTGCCACCAAGGGCAGGGACGCTTACGAGCAGTACGTC.

The chain has TRBV5-1 and TRBJ2-5, with a weak D call TRBD2 (6 bases). CDR3 length: 14 amino acids. Trimming cost V 4 bases and J 5 bases, with 15 bases left between them. Germline CDR1 is SGHRS and CDR2 is YFSETQ. This chain's CDR3 is CASSPGLPGETQYF. The CDR3 DNA reads as TGCGCCAGCAGCCCGGGACTGCCAGGGGAGACCCAGTACTTC.

The chain links TRBV6-1 to TRBJ2-7; a possible D gene is TRBD2 (5 bases). The V end was cut by 0 bases, the J end by 3 bases, with 9 bases between. Germline V gives CDR1 MNHNS, CDR2 SASEGT. The CDR3 is 14 amino acids. DNA for the CDR3: TGTGCCAGCAGTGAAGCATCGGGGATCTACGAGCAGTACGTC. It encodes CASSEASGIYEQYV.

The chain joins TRBV11-3 to TRBJ2-3; 8 nucleotides agree with TRBD1. Germline assignment: CDR1 SGHNT and CDR2 YENEEA. Unmatched junction bases numbered 11, after V lost 5 bases and J lost 4 bases. This CDR3 has 16 residues. CDR3 protein: CASSRSSTGEADTQYF. CDR3 DNA: TGTGCCAGCAGCCGCAGCTCGACAGGGGAGGCAGATACGCAGTATTTT.

On this clone: Different DNA sequences within this sample yield the same CDR3. V and J are TRBV3-1 (or the pseudogene TRBV3-2) and TRBJ2-5; D gene ambiguous. The CDR3 contains 12 residues. Per the germline V gene, CDR1 is LGHDT and CDR2 is YNNKEL (reference sequence). The V and J ends lost 0 bases and 5 bases respectively, with 4 bases between them. The CDR3 DNA sequence: TGTGCCAGCAGCCAAGATAGGGAGACCCAGTACTTC. This encodes CASSQDRETQYF.

The genes are TRBV29-1 and TRBJ2-3; maybe TRBD1 (6 bases). The CDR3 spans 14 residues. V lost 3 bases and J lost 2, with 12 bases in between. Germline V lookup: CDR1 SQVTM, CDR2 ANQGSEA. The CDR3 coding sequence is TGCAGCGTTGATGGACAGTCTCTCACAGATACGCAGTATTTT. It yields the protein CSVDGQSLTDTQYF.

CDR3 region: CASRIGPTPQDTIYF. The DNA of the CDR3 is TGTGCCAGCAGGATCGGACCTACCCCCCAGGACACCATATATTTT. The V call is TRBV5-5, the J call TRBJ1-3; no clear D gene. The CDR3 consists of 15 residues. Germline V gene sequence: CDR1 SGHKS, CDR2 YYEKEE (reference sequence). Trimming cost V 5 bases and J 8 bases, with 20 bases left between them.

The V call is TRBV6-1, the J call TRBJ1-2, with D unclear. V lost 0 bases and J 4 bases, leaving 12 bases between the germline ends. Germline assignment: CDR1 MNHNS and CDR2 SASEGT. CDR3 size: 15 residues. The CDR3 sequence: CASSEARRTFYGYTF. The CDR3 DNA reads as TGTGCCAGCAGTGAAGCGCGGAGGACCTTCTATGGCTACACCTTC.

This chain connects TRBV6-2 or TRBV6-3 to TRBJ1-6; unclear D gene. CDR1 is MNHEY and CDR2 is SVGEGT in the germline V gene. The CDR3 is 14 residues long. V was trimmed by 2 bases and J by 4 bases, leaving 6 bases between them. The DNA of the CDR3 is TGTGCCAGCAGTTACAAAGGGTATAATTCACCCCTCCACTTT. Residues: CASSYKGYNSPLHF.

This clone has just one count. This chain connects TRBV24-1 to TRBJ2-3; the D gene is possibly TRBD2 (7 bases). Trimming took 1 base from V and 6 from J, leaving 13 bases between them. CDR1 and CDR2 from the germline V gene are KGHDR and SFDVKD. CDR3 length equals 15 residues. CDR3 in DNA: TGTGCCACCAGTGATTTCCGGGGGGCCGGGGATACGCAGTATTTT. This encodes CATSDFRGAGDTQYF.

Here the CDR3 reads CASSPSTGGGEKLFF. In nucleotides, the CDR3 is TGTGCCAGCAGCCCGTCGACAGGGGGGGGTGAAAAACTGTTTTTT. The chain combines TRBV5-5 with TRBJ1-4; 9 positions match TRBD1. With 4 bases clipped from V and 7 bases from J, the junction kept 8 bases outside the gene matches. The germline CDR1 and CDR2 sequences are SGHKS and YYEKEE (reference sequence). The CDR3 extends over 15 amino acids.

This clone has only a few counts. This sequence joins TRBV4-1 and TRBJ2-3; D not certain. The germline CDR1 and CDR2 sequences are MGHRA and YSYEKL. Trimming left V 6 bases short and J 2 bases short, with 15 bases between. The CDR3 extends over 15 amino acids. CDR3 sequence reads: CASRDQDADTDTQYF. In DNA, the CDR3 is TGCGCCAGCAGGGACCAAGATGCGGACACAGATACGCAGTATTTT.

This clone turned up a few times. CDR3 coding DNA: TGTGCCATCAGCGTAACAGCCCAACGGGGCTATGGCTACACCTTC. Protein: CAISVTAQRGYGYTF. The V and J genes are TRBV10-3 and TRBJ1-2; D uncertain. The V end was cut by 6 bases, the J end by 4 bases, with 18 bases between. This CDR3 comprises 15 residues. Germline assignment: CDR1 ENHRY and CDR2 SYGVKD.

This clone was seen more than once but under ten times. The chain has TRBV5-1 and TRBJ1-3; 7 nucleotides line up with TRBD1. The CDR3 sequence is 15 residues long. The junction had 0 bases not matched to a gene; V was cut back by 0 bases and J by 0 bases. Germline V gene lookup returns CDR1 SGHRS and CDR2 YFSETQ. The CDR3 is CASSLDRGSGNTIYF. CDR3 DNA: TGCGCCAGCAGCTTGGACAGGGGCTCTGGAAACACCATATATTTT.

The chain links TRBV15 to TRBJ1-5, with D perhaps TRBD1 (6 bases). The germline CDR1 and CDR2 sequences are LNHNV and YYDKDF (reference sequence). Trimming shortened V by 9 bases and J by 0 bases, and 15 bases separated the two germline ends. There are 15 residues in the CDR3. CDR3 in DNA: TGTGCCACTATGGTAGGGGGGAATAGCAATCAGCCCCAGCATTTT. Translated: CATMVGGNSNQPQHF.

V usage is TRBV19 and J usage is TRBJ2-1; TRBD2 agrees at 10 bases. Germline loops: CDR1 LNHDA, CDR2 SQIVND (reference sequence). V lost 6 bases to trimming and J lost 2 bases; unmatched junction nucleotides: 4. This CDR3 region has 15 residues. In nucleotides, the CDR3 is TGTGCCAGTAGACTCCTAGCGGGGGCCTACAATGAGCAGTTCTTC. This translates into CASRLLAGAYNEQFF. Using reference TRBV19 and TRBJ2-1 for the parts outside the CDR3, the full variable domain is DGGITQSPKYLFRKEGQNVTLSCEQNLNHDAMYWYRQDPGQGLRLIYYSQIVNDFQKGDIAEGYSVSREKKESFPLTVTSAQKNPTAFYLCASRLLAGAYNEQFFGPGTRLTVL.

V and J are TRBV27 and TRBJ1-6; D is unclear. The CDR3 is 15 residues long. Germline V gene sequence: CDR1 MNHEY, CDR2 SMNVEV (reference sequence). Trimming took off 5 bases at V and 4 bases at J, with 12 bases between the two ends. This chain's CDR3 is CASSTLSGYNSPLHF. In nucleotides, the CDR3 is TGTGCCAGCAGTACCCTCAGTGGATATAATTCACCCCTCCACTTT.

This clone was seen a handful of times. The CDR3 DNA sequence: TGTGCCAGCAGCTTGACAGGGCCCTATGGCTACACCTTC. Translating it yields CASSLTGPYGYTF. J is TRBJ1-2 and V is TRBV27; TRBD1 matches at 7 bases. There are 13 residues in the CDR3. The V gene's germline CDR1 is MNHEY and CDR2 SMNVEV (reference sequence). J was trimmed by 4 bases and V by 6 bases; bases with no gene match: 5.

The rearrangement joins TRBV25-1 to TRBJ2-5, with 9 nucleotides matching TRBD1. Per germline, CDR1 MGHDK and CDR2 SYGVNS. The CDR3 covers 15 residues. The V segment lost 3 bases and the J segment 5 bases; nucleotides outside the gene matches: 7. CDR3 loop: CASSDRDRVIETQYF. The CDR3 nucleotides read TGTGCCAGCAGTGATCGGGACAGGGTTATTGAGACCCAGTACTTC.

This clone was seen more than once but under ten times. The V gene is TRBV30, the J gene TRBJ2-3; no definite D call. The CDR3 length is 14 residues. CDR1 and CDR2 (germline): GTSNPN, SVGIG (reference sequence). Deletions cut 2 bases from V and 0 bases from J, with 9 bases between. The CDR3 loop reads CAWSPEASTDTQYF. The CDR3 DNA sequence: TGTGCCTGGAGTCCTGAAGCTAGCACAGATACGCAGTATTTT.

The chain is built from TRBV27 and TRBJ1-5; D is perhaps TRBD1 (6 bases). CDR1 MNHEY and CDR2 SMNVEV come from the germline V gene (reference sequence). This CDR3 comprises 14 residues. Deletions cut 4 bases from V and 2 bases from J, with 9 bases between. Written as DNA, the CDR3 is TGTGCCAGCAGTTACAGGGTAGGCAATCAGCCCCAGCATTTT. Translated: CASSYRVGNQPQHF.

This clone was recorded only once. The gene calls are TRBV7-2 and TRBJ1-2; possible D gene TRBD1, 5 bases. The CDR3 is made up of 15 amino acids. CDR1 and CDR2 (germline): SGHTA, FQGNSA. Trimming removed 5 bases at V and 6 bases at J, with 19 bases between. For the CDR3, the DNA is TGTGCCAGCAGCCCGACCCCCGGCAGGGTGGATGGCTACACCTTC. Translation: CASSPTPGRVDGYTF.

The V and J genes are TRBV11-2 and TRBJ2-7; TRBD1 aligns across 7 bases. V dropped 4 bases and J dropped 3; count of bases not matched to a gene: 9. The CDR3 runs to 15 residues. Germline values: CDR1 SGHAT, CDR2 FQNNGV. The CDR3 DNA reads TGTGCCAGCAGCTCCTCCGGGACAGTTAGCTACGAGCAGTACGTC. This gives the protein CASSSSGTVSYEQYV.

The gene calls are TRBV4-2 and TRBJ2-2; 15 bases are shared with TRBD2. J was trimmed by 5 bases and V by 6 bases; bases with no gene match: 4. The CDR3 is made up of 16 amino acids. CDR1 is LGHNA, CDR2 YNFKEQ, per germline. CDR3 loop: CASRGLAGGETGELFF. In DNA form, the CDR3 reads TGTGCCAGCAGGGGACTAGCGGGGGGAGAAACCGGGGAGCTGTTTTTT.